This T cell receptor (beta chain) appears in the sequencing data of a study of T cell responses to AZD1222 COVID-19 vaccine. Germline loops: CDR1 SGHNT, CDR2 YYREEE (reference sequence). The CDR3 covers 15 residues. V was pared by 3 bases and J by 4 bases, with 1 base of the junction left unmatched. This clone was picked up one time. Assay: immunoSEQ multiplex PCR; the TCRdb copy retains only in-frame clones and omits some. The sample has 240,000 or so clones, more than 80% seen once. This rearrangement joins TRBV5-4 to TRBJ2-5; TRBD2 matches at 15 bases. The sample in question was peripheral blood, obtained on day 0 of AZD1222 vaccination. The source is an adult in good health. CDR3 bases: TGTGCCAGCAGCTGGACTAGCGGGGGGGGAGAGACCCAGTACTTC. Translated: CASSWTSGGGETQYF.